The 30 T cell receptor beta chains presented below share a single source sample, sequenced in a study of regulatory T cells in long-lasting Graves disease. Specified time point: newly diagnosed GD, antithyroid drugs for less than 3 months. Extracted RNA from PBMCs served as the source of the TCR library. Researchers made TCR beta libraries by using iRepertoire HTBI primers and running Arm-PCR on CDR3 regions. Via MiXCR, TCRdb re-called the multiplex PCR reads, giving one row per CDR3 protein. This table has 600,000 to 650,000 distinct CDR3 sequences, roughly 15% appearing once. The data were also submitted as part of a second study, on T cells in Graves' hyperthyroidism and ophthalmopathy.

The source was peripheral blood mononuclear cells (PBMCs), collected at new diagnosis, from a patient treated with antithyroid drugs. Receptor source: a woman younger than 45 with Graves disease.

The chain carries TRBV28 and TRBJ2-1; TRBD2 aligns across 10 bases. CDR3 length: 16 residues. V lost 5 bases and J lost 4; bases outside the gene matches: 8. Per the germline V gene, CDR1 is MDHEN and CDR2 is SYDVKM. The CDR3 nucleotides are TGTGCCAGCAGTCCCACACTAGCGGGGCTTTACAATGAGCAGTTCTTC. This codes for CASSPTLAGLYNEQFF. Based on the CDR3 plus reference TRBV28 and TRBJ2-1, the full variable domain is DVKVTQSSRYLVKRTGEKVFLECVQDMDHENMFWYRQDPGLGLRLIYFSYDVKMKEKGDIPEGYSVSREKKERFSLILESASTNQTSMYLCASSPTLAGLYNEQFFGPGTRLTVL.

This clonotype was counted between two and nine times. The V call is TRBV7-8, the J call TRBJ2-2; D not resolved. Germline V gene data show CDR1 as SGHVS and CDR2 as FQNEAQ. The ends were cut back, 5 bases at V and 4 bases at J, with 8 bases in the middle. This CDR3 is 13 amino acids long. The CDR3 coding sequence is TGTGCCAGCAGCCCCGCCGGCACCGGGGAGCTGTTTTTT. It yields the protein CASSPAGTGELFF.

The rearrangement links TRBV25-1 to TRBJ2-5; 7 nucleotides align to TRBD1. The germline gives CDR1 MGHDK, CDR2 SYGVNS. The CDR3 contains 15 residues. The V segment lost 6 bases and the J segment 5 bases; nucleotides outside the gene matches: 12. The chain's CDR3 is CASSQSLTGSETQYF. CDR3 in DNA: TGTGCCAGCAGCCAGAGCTTGACAGGGTCGGAGACCCAGTACTTC.

This clonotype was seen repeatedly, ten times or more. The chain joins TRBV2 to TRBJ2-5; 7 bases line up with TRBD2. Germline assignment: CDR1 SNHLY and CDR2 FYNNEI. This CDR3 contains 15 residues. V lost 7 bases, J lost 4 bases, and 12 bases stayed unmatched. CDR3 amino acids: CASNAGAPEAETQYF. The DNA for the CDR3 is TGTGCCAGCAACGCGGGAGCTCCAGAGGCAGAGACCCAGTACTTC.

In this sample, this clonotype turned up many times. The chain joins TRBV20-1 to TRBJ1-6; 9 bases are a match to TRBD1. Germline V lookup: CDR1 DFQATT, CDR2 SNEGSKA (reference sequence). The CDR3 is made up of 14 amino acids. V trimming: 6 bases; J trimming: 7 bases; junction bases outside the gene matches: 7. The CDR3 DNA reads as TGCAGTGCCAGTAGCGGACAGGGGAATTCACCCCTCCACTTT. Its protein product is CSASSGQGNSPLHF.

The rearrangement links TRBV19 to TRBJ1-4; the match to TRBD1 covers 8 bases. Trimming removed 6 bases from V and 6 bases from J; junction bases left unmatched: 9. Germline-derived CDR1 and CDR2 are LNHDA and SQIVND (reference sequence). The CDR3 spans 15 residues. CDR3 amino acids: CASSPGPRGHEKLFF. As DNA, the CDR3 is TGTGCCAGTAGCCCCGGGCCCAGGGGGCATGAAAAACTGTTTTTT.

This chain connects TRBV29-1 to TRBJ2-7, with 16 bases matching TRBD2. The length of the CDR3 is 20 residues. Germline V gene data show CDR1 as SQVTM and CDR2 as ANQGSEA. Trimming cost V 0 bases and J 0 bases; bases outside gene matches: 11. The CDR3 protein is CSVEEVGSGLAGGSSYEQYF. The CDR3 coding sequence is TGCAGCGTTGAAGAAGTGGGGTCGGGACTAGCGGGAGGGAGCTCCTACGAGCAGTACTTC.

This clonotype showed up just a few times. The chain uses TRBV5-1 and TRBJ2-3, with D unclear. Germline V gene data show CDR1 as SGHRS and CDR2 as YFSETQ. V lost 2 bases, J lost 0 bases, and 10 bases lay in between. CDR3 length: 15 residues. CDR3: CASSFSLSSTDTQYF. The CDR3 coding sequence is TGCGCCAGCAGCTTTAGCTTATCTAGCACAGATACGCAGTATTTT.

This clonotype was counted many times. The rearrangement uses TRBV11-2 and TRBJ2-3; the D is unclear. Germline values: CDR1 SGHAT, CDR2 FQNNGV. Trimming removed 2 bases from V and 8 bases from J, with 11 bases in between. This CDR3 region has 13 residues. CDR3: CASSLRVGVTQYF. CDR3 in DNA: TGTGCCAGCAGCTTACGGGTTGGGGTTACGCAGTATTTT. The full variable domain, completed using reference TRBV11-2 and TRBJ2-3, is EAGVAQSPRYKIIEKRQSVAFWCNPISGHATLYWYQQILGQGPKLLIQFQNNGVVDDSQLPKDRFSAERLKGVDSTLKIQPAKLEDSAVYLCASSLRVGVTQYFGPGTRLTVL.

The V call is TRBV30, the J call TRBJ2-4; TRBD1 matches 8 bases. V was pared by 5 bases and J by 6 bases, with 0 bases of the junction left unmatched. The CDR3 contains 11 residues. Germline V gene data show CDR1 as GTSNPN and CDR2 as SVGIG (reference sequence). This CDR3 reads CAWGQGNIQYF. The CDR3 DNA reads as TGTGCCTGGGGACAGGGAAACATTCAGTACTTC.

This clonotype appeared many times. The gene calls are TRBV6-1 and TRBJ1-2; D gene ambiguous. Germline-derived CDR1 and CDR2 are MNHNS and SASEGT. The V and J ends lost 7 bases and 6 bases respectively, with 18 bases between them. This CDR3 contains 14 residues. The CDR3 DNA sequence: TGTGCCAGCACCGAAAGGAAGGTTAAGGATGGCTACACCTTC. This gives the protein CASTERKVKDGYTF.

This clonotype was found a few times. This chain links TRBV7-3 with TRBJ2-2, with TRBD1 matching over 7 bases. Losses at the gene ends were 4 bases for V and 5 bases for J; bases not matched to a gene: 13. Germline values: CDR1 SGHTA, CDR2 FQGTGA. This CDR3 spans 17 amino acids. CDR3 amino acids: CASSSKGTVGKTGELFF. The CDR3 DNA is TGTGCCAGCAGCTCCAAGGGGACAGTCGGGAAAACCGGGGAGCTGTTTTTT.

V usage is TRBV28 and J usage is TRBJ1-5; perhaps TRBD1 as D (6 bases). The V end was cut by 4 bases, the J end by 7 bases, with 14 bases between. This CDR3 region has 14 residues. Germline-derived CDR1 and CDR2 are MDHEN and SYDVKM. Here the CDR3 DNA reads TGTGCCAGCAGTTGGTCAGGGGTCATCCAGCCCCAGCATTTT. Its translation is CASSWSGVIQPQHF.

Notes on this clonotype: It may be a read error: a sequence one base away is much more abundant. The chain couples TRBV2 to TRBJ1-1; D is unclear. This CDR3 is 13 amino acids long. Germline assignment: CDR1 SNHLY and CDR2 FYNNEI. The DNA for the CDR3 is TGTGCCAGCAGTCTTATAGTGAACACTGAAGCTCTCTTT. Amino acids: CASSLIVNTEALF.

The rearrangement links TRBV19 to TRBJ1-3; D unresolved. V was shortened by 6 bases and J by 0 bases, with 9 bases between the two germline ends. CDR1 is LNHDA, CDR2 SQIVND, per germline (reference sequence). The CDR3 sequence is 14 residues long. CDR3 DNA sequence: TGTGCCAGTAGAACCGGGGACTCTGGAAACACCATATATTTT. Protein: CASRTGDSGNTIYF. The complete variable domain, with remaining parts taken from reference TRBV19 and TRBJ1-3, reads DGGITQSPKYLFRKEGQNVTLSCEQNLNHDAMYWYRQDPGQGLRLIYYSQIVNDFQKGDIAEGYSVSREKKESFPLTVTSAQKNPTAFYLCASRTGDSGNTIYFGEGSWLTVV.

This chain uses TRBV20-1 with TRBJ1-6, with 9 positions matching TRBD1. Germline CDR1 and CDR2: DFQATT and SNEGSKA (reference sequence). The CDR3 loop spans 16 amino acids. V dropped 3 bases and J dropped 8; count of bases not matched to a gene: 11. CDR3 sequence reads: CSASPGQGAGDSPLHF. The CDR3 nucleotides are TGCAGTGCTAGCCCGGGACAGGGCGCGGGGGATTCACCCCTCCACTTT.

This clonotype was recorded at least ten times. This chain links TRBV2 with TRBJ1-2; 10 nucleotides line up with TRBD1. Germline assignment: CDR1 SNHLY and CDR2 FYNNEI. The CDR3 is made up of 15 amino acids. Trimming at V came to 8 bases and at J to 6 bases, leaving 12 bases not matched to a gene. The CDR3 DNA sequence: TGTGCCAGCCGCCGACAGGGGGCATTGCGCGATGGCTACACCTTC. It encodes CASRRQGALRDGYTF.

A note on this clonotype: This likely reflects a read error, since a far larger clone is one base away. This rearrangement joins TRBV6-1 to TRBJ2-7; D is unclear. The germline V and J ends were trimmed by 3 bases and 2 bases, with 11 bases remaining between them. Germline CDR1 is MNHNS and CDR2 is SASEGT. The CDR3 has 14 residues. CDR3 DNA sequence: TGTGCCAGCAGTGATAAGGACCTTACCTACGAGCAGTACTTC. This codes for CASSDKDLTYEQYF.

This clonotype was observed at least ten times. J is TRBJ1-5 and V is TRBV7-2, with D unclear. The V end lost 1 base, the J end lost 7 bases, and 11 bases lay between the germline ends. The CDR3 length is 14 residues. Germline V CDR1 and CDR2: SGHTA, FQGNSA. This CDR3 is CASSLEGRHQPQHF. The CDR3 region has the DNA TGTGCCAGCAGCTTAGAGGGAAGACACCAGCCCCAGCATTTT.

V and J are TRBV15 and TRBJ1-6; D uncertain. This CDR3 has 13 residues. Per the germline V gene, CDR1 is LNHNV and CDR2 is YYDKDF (reference sequence). Trimming left V 0 bases short and J 13 bases short, with 10 bases between. The CDR3 loop is CATSRDPSPPLHF. In DNA form, the CDR3 reads TGTGCCACCAGCAGAGATCCCTCCCCCCCCCTCCACTTT.

In this sample, this clonotype turned up many times. The chain's CDR3 is CASSSGGPTEAFF. In DNA, the CDR3 is TGCGCCAGCAGCTCGGGGGGCCCCACTGAAGCTTTCTTT. The chain recombines TRBV5-1 with TRBJ1-1; maybe TRBD1 (6 bases). The germline CDR1 and CDR2 sequences are SGHRS and YFSETQ. The CDR3 contains 13 residues. Trimming cost V 3 bases and J 4 bases, with 10 bases left between them.

The sample holds a few counts of this clonotype. The rearrangement uses TRBV5-1 and TRBJ2-7; 10 nucleotides match TRBD1. CDR3 length: 14 residues. CDR1 is SGHRS and CDR2 is YFSETQ in the germline V gene. V shed 4 bases and J 5 bases; nucleotides not matched to a gene: 6. CDR3 amino acids: CASSVTGGSHEQYF. CDR3 DNA: TGCGCCAGCAGCGTGACAGGGGGCAGCCACGAGCAGTACTTC. The whole variable domain, remainder taken from reference TRBV5-1 and TRBJ2-7, is KAGVTQTPRYLIKTRGQQVTLSCSPISGHRSVSWYQQTPGQGLQFLFEYFSETQRNKGNFPGRFSGRQFSNSRSEMNVSTLELGDSALYLCASSVTGGSHEQYFGPGTRLTVT.

This clonotype was recorded many times. V usage is TRBV27 and J usage is TRBJ2-1; D is possibly TRBD1 (5 bases). Germline CDR1 reads MNHEY; CDR2 reads SMNVEV (reference sequence). The CDR3 runs 17 residues. The V gene lost 2 bases and the J gene lost 0 bases, with 14 bases spanning the gap. CDR3 in DNA: TGTGCCAGCAGTTTACTAGGAGTGGGGCACTCCTACAATGAGCAGTTCTTC. Amino acid sequence: CASSLLGVGHSYNEQFF.

The chain couples TRBV7-9 to TRBJ2-3; D not resolved. This CDR3 has 16 amino acids. Germline assignment: CDR1 SEHNR and CDR2 FQNEAQ (reference sequence). V was pared by 0 bases and J by 5 bases, with 15 bases between. This CDR3 is CASSLASGIRRDTQYF. The CDR3 DNA follows: TGTGCCAGCAGCTTAGCTTCGGGCATTAGGAGAGATACGCAGTATTTT.

This rearrangement joins TRBV20-1 to TRBJ1-3; no definite D call. There are 11 residues in the CDR3. Germline CDR1 and CDR2: DFQATT and SNEGSKA (reference sequence). V was cut by 5 bases and J by 4 bases, with 6 bases left in between. In nucleotides, the CDR3 is TGCAGTGCTCTAACGGGAAACACCATATATTTT. Translation: CSALTGNTIYF.

This clonotype was observed a few times. The CDR3 reads CATRTGDEQFF. In DNA form, the CDR3 reads TGCGCCACCAGAACAGGGGATGAGCAGTTCTTC. The chain combines TRBV4-1 with TRBJ2-1; 7 positions agree with TRBD1. J was trimmed by 8 bases and V by 10 bases; bases with no gene match: 5. The CDR3 covers 11 residues. Germline V lookup: CDR1 MGHRA, CDR2 YSYEKL.

In its sample, this clonotype was seen many times. The chain employs TRBV20-1 and TRBJ2-7; 8 bases align to TRBD1. Germline loops: CDR1 DFQATT, CDR2 SNEGSKA (reference sequence). The CDR3 consists of 13 residues. V gave up 8 bases and J gave up 7 bases; unmatched junction bases: 13. CDR3 residues: CSPDRDLVQEQYF. CDR3 bases: TGCAGTCCGGACAGGGACCTTGTACAGGAGCAGTACTTC.

Details on this clonotype: It may be a read error: a sequence one base away is much more abundant. The rearrangement joins TRBV30 to TRBJ2-7; unclear D gene. V gave up 4 bases and J gave up 6 bases, with 16 bases separating them. The germline CDR1 and CDR2 sequences are GTSNPN and SVGIG (reference sequence). This CDR3 has 13 residues. The CDR3 reads CAWNVSLRVEQYF. CDR3 nucleotide sequence: TGTGCCTGGAATGTAAGCCTTCGGGTCGAGCAGTACTTC.

This clonotype was found many times. This sequence joins TRBV28 and TRBJ2-7, with unresolved D. V was trimmed by 6 bases and J by 2 bases, leaving 11 bases between them. The CDR3 spans 13 residues. The V gene's germline CDR1 is MDHEN and CDR2 SYDVKM. CDR3 sequence: CASSTVSTYEQYF. DNA of the CDR3: TGTGCCAGCAGCACCGTTAGCACCTACGAGCAGTACTTC.

This clonotype was found many times. The V call is TRBV20-1, the J call TRBJ1-5, with a tentative D call TRBD1 (6 bases). The CDR3 runs 14 residues. Germline lookup yields CDR1 DFQATT and CDR2 SNEGSKA (reference sequence). The ends were cut back, 3 bases at V and 6 bases at J, with 15 bases in the middle. The CDR3 here is CSARGGGTGQPQHF. The CDR3 nucleotides are TGCAGTGCTAGGGGAGGGGGGACCGGTCAGCCCCAGCATTTT.